These T cell receptor beta chains were read from a single sample in a study of blood T cell repertoires in COVID-19. Here immunoSEQ multiplex PCR was the method, and the copy in TCRdb shows in-frame clones only, minus some. The table shows 300,000 to 350,000 clones, with approximately 85% occurring only once. The sequenced sample was PBMCs or T cells enriched from blood (not recorded which). The origin of the receptors is a man aged 25-45 years who had recovered from COVID-19. The CDR3 runs from the conserved cysteine through the conserved F or W. Fields, in order: clone size, D gene, J gene, V gene, CDR3 protein, CDR3 DNA. D genes are given only for firm matches. Part of the rows lack a size; the others show once, few, many or a class for expanded clones.

abundance: -; d_gene: -; j_gene: TRBJ1-2; v_gene: TRBV30; CDR3aa: CAWTVPLFSHGYTF; CDR3nt: TGTGCCTGGACCGTACCCCTGTTCAGTCATGGCTACACCTTC
abundance: -; d_gene: TRBD1; j_gene: TRBJ2-7; v_gene: TRBV7-8; CDR3aa: CASSLGFPRTGGSYEQYF; CDR3nt: TGTGCCAGCAGCTTAGGCTTTCCGAGGACAGGGGGGTCCTACGAGCAGTACTTC
abundance: -; d_gene: TRBD1; j_gene: TRBJ1-2; v_gene: TRBV18; CDR3aa: CASSRGTDFSYGYTF; CDR3nt: TGTGCCAGCTCACGAGGGACAGACTTCTCCTATGGCTACACCTTC
abundance: few; d_gene: TRBD1; j_gene: TRBJ1-2; v_gene: TRBV12-3/TRBV12-4; CDR3aa: CASRRQGNYGYTF; CDR3nt: TGTGCCAGCAGAAGACAGGGGAACTATGGCTACACCTTC
abundance: -; d_gene: -; j_gene: TRBJ2-7; v_gene: TRBV29-1; CDR3aa: CSVVAGFNYEQYF; CDR3nt: TGCAGCGTTGTTGCAGGGTTTAACTACGAGCAGTACTTC
abundance: -; d_gene: TRBD2; j_gene: TRBJ2-1; v_gene: TRBV5-4; CDR3aa: CASSLPGTRSNNEQFF; CDR3nt: TGTGCCAGCAGCCTCCCTGGGACTAGAAGTAACAATGAGCAGTTCTTC
abundance: -; d_gene: -; j_gene: TRBJ2-7; v_gene: TRBV14; CDR3aa: CASSQDITPGRGEQYF; CDR3nt: TGTGCCAGCAGCCAAGATATCACCCCAGGACGGGGCGAGCAGTACTTC
abundance: -; d_gene: -; j_gene: TRBJ2-1; v_gene: TRBV30; CDR3aa: CAWTEDSYNEQFF; CDR3nt: TGTGCCTGGACGGAAGACAGCTACAATGAGCAGTTCTTC
abundance: few; d_gene: -; j_gene: TRBJ1-2; v_gene: TRBV6-1; CDR3aa: CASSEASAGIGGDTF; CDR3nt: TGTGCCAGCAGTGAAGCTTCCGCAGGGATCGGGGGAGACACCTTC
abundance: -; d_gene: -; j_gene: TRBJ1-1; v_gene: TRBV5-1; CDR3aa: CASSISGDTEAFF; CDR3nt: TGCGCCAGCAGCATTTCAGGGGACACTGAAGCTTTCTTT
abundance: -; d_gene: -; j_gene: TRBJ1-6; v_gene: TRBV6-5; CDR3aa: CASSRISSYNSPLHF; CDR3nt: TGTGCCAGCAGCAGGATCAGCTCCTATAATTCACCCCTCCACTTT
abundance: -; d_gene: TRBD2; j_gene: TRBJ2-1; v_gene: TRBV7-2; CDR3aa: CASSLAVPAGGYNEQFF; CDR3nt: TGTGCCAGCAGCTTAGCAGTCCCAGCGGGGGGCTACAATGAGCAGTTCTTC
abundance: -; d_gene: TRBD2; j_gene: TRBJ2-3; v_gene: TRBV7-2; CDR3aa: CASSLGATSAPTDTQYF; CDR3nt: TGTGCCAGCAGCTTAGGGGCTACTAGCGCCCCCACAGATACGCAGTATTTT
abundance: -; d_gene: -; j_gene: TRBJ1-5; v_gene: TRBV7-9; CDR3aa: CASSLGDTRGNQPQHF; CDR3nt: TGTGCCAGCAGCTTAGGGGACACCAGGGGCAATCAGCCCCAGCATTTT
abundance: -; d_gene: -; j_gene: TRBJ1-4; v_gene: TRBV12-3/TRBV12-4; CDR3aa: CASSPRTGEKLFF; CDR3nt: TGTGCCAGCAGTCCACGGACGGGGGAAAAACTGTTTTTT
abundance: -; d_gene: -; j_gene: TRBJ1-6; v_gene: TRBV5-1; CDR3aa: CASSGGQGANSPLHF; CDR3nt: TGCGCCAGCAGCGGAGGGCAGGGCGCTAATTCACCCCTCCACTTT
abundance: -; d_gene: -; j_gene: TRBJ1-2; v_gene: TRBV6-5; CDR3aa: CASTQTLISVGYTF; CDR3nt: TGTGCCAGCACCCAGACACTTATATCCGTTGGCTACACCTTC
abundance: -; d_gene: -; j_gene: TRBJ1-1; v_gene: TRBV12-3/TRBV12-4; CDR3aa: CASRSLWNTEAFF; CDR3nt: TGTGCCAGCAGATCCTTATGGAACACTGAAGCTTTCTTT
abundance: -; d_gene: TRBD1; j_gene: TRBJ1-2; v_gene: TRBV19; CDR3aa: CASSITPGGVYGYTF; CDR3nt: TGTGCCAGTAGTATTACCCCAGGGGGTGTCTATGGCTACACCTTC
abundance: -; d_gene: -; j_gene: TRBJ2-1; v_gene: TRBV7-2; CDR3aa: CASSLVRGRDEQFF; CDR3nt: TGTGCCAGCAGCTTAGTGCGGGGGCGCGATGAGCAGTTCTTC
abundance: few; d_gene: -; j_gene: TRBJ1-2; v_gene: TRBV9; CDR3aa: CASSPEFHLYGYTF; CDR3nt: TGTGCCAGCAGCCCGGAGTTTCACCTCTATGGCTACACCTTC
abundance: -; d_gene: -; j_gene: TRBJ2-7; v_gene: TRBV30; CDR3aa: CAWSGGPSSYEQYF; CDR3nt: TGTGCCTGGAGCGGGGGGCCAAGCTCCTACGAGCAGTACTTC
abundance: -; d_gene: -; j_gene: TRBJ2-2; v_gene: TRBV3-1/TRBV3-2; CDR3aa: CASSPQVNTGELFF; CDR3nt: TGTGCCAGCAGCCCTCAGGTGAACACCGGGGAGCTGTTTTTT
abundance: -; d_gene: TRBD1; j_gene: TRBJ1-4; v_gene: TRBV25-1; CDR3aa: CASSEYRGLGEKLFF; CDR3nt: TGTGCCAGCAGTGAATACAGGGGGCTAGGTGAAAAACTGTTTTTT
abundance: -; d_gene: TRBD1; j_gene: TRBJ2-1; v_gene: TRBV27; CDR3aa: CASSPSTGVVYNEQFF; CDR3nt: TGTGCCAGCAGTCCTTCTACAGGGGTAGTCTACAATGAGCAGTTCTTC
abundance: -; d_gene: TRBD1; j_gene: TRBJ2-5; v_gene: TRBV7-6; CDR3aa: CASSPDRGRGETQYF; CDR3nt: TGTGCCAGCAGCCCGGACAGGGGGCGCGGAGAGACCCAGTACTTC
abundance: -; d_gene: -; j_gene: TRBJ2-2; v_gene: TRBV30; CDR3aa: CARRLGRGELFF; CDR3nt: TGTGCCCGGCGACTAGGACGCGGGGAGCTGTTTTTT
abundance: -; d_gene: TRBD1; j_gene: TRBJ2-7; v_gene: TRBV29-1; CDR3aa: CSVEDTEQGYYEQYF; CDR3nt: TGCAGCGTTGAAGATACTGAACAGGGGTACTACGAGCAGTACTTC
abundance: few; d_gene: -; j_gene: TRBJ2-3; v_gene: TRBV5-1; CDR3aa: CASSLVAGHEDTQYF; CDR3nt: TGCGCCAGCAGCTTGGTAGCAGGGCACGAGGATACGCAGTATTTT
abundance: -; d_gene: -; j_gene: TRBJ2-2; v_gene: TRBV7-8; CDR3aa: CASSLGPQGGDTGELFF; CDR3nt: TGTGCCAGCAGCTTAGGACCTCAGGGGGGCGACACCGGGGAGCTGTTTTTT
abundance: -; d_gene: TRBD1; j_gene: TRBJ2-2; v_gene: TRBV11-3; CDR3aa: CASSWGQGAGELFF; CDR3nt: TGTGCCAGCAGCTGGGGACAGGGGGCCGGGGAGCTGTTTTTT